Below, one T cell receptor beta chain is given with its context. These data are taken from a study of T cell responses to AZD1222 COVID-19 vaccine. Assay: immunoSEQ multiplex PCR; the TCRdb copy retains only in-frame clones and omits some. Of 150,000 to 200,000 clones listed, 85% to 95% are singletons. The CDR3 totals 18 residues. The V segment lost 2 bases and the J segment 5 bases; nucleotides outside the gene matches: 15. The germline CDR1 and CDR2 sequences are SNHLY and FYNNEI. V usage is TRBV2 and J usage is TRBJ2-7; 10 nucleotides line up with TRBD2. The TCR sequence derives from an adult in good health. The sample consisted of peripheral blood, taken on day 0 of AZD1222 vaccination. CDR3 sequence: CASSERVVAGGRRDEQYF. The CDR3 coding sequence is TGTGCCAGCAGTGAAAGGGTGGTAGCGGGAGGCCGCCGGGACGAGCAGTACTTC.